This T cell receptor beta chain was identified during a study of blood T cell repertoires in COVID-19. In the original analysis: By means of reference gene primer amplification, nucleated cell counts were estimated. Method: immunoSEQ multiplex PCR; TCRdb's copy keeps in-frame clones and lacks some. Clone size and V and J calls were adopted from that table, with D and trimming inferred from the DNA. This table holds about 180,000 clones, under 90% found once. The sample holds one count of this clone. CDR1 is SGHTA and CDR2 is FQGTGA in the germline V gene. Trimming cost V 4 bases and J 5 bases; bases outside gene matches: 2. The CDR3 runs 14 residues.

The receptor's source is a man in his fifties or sixties who had recovered from COVID-19. The sequenced material came from PBMCs or T cells enriched from blood (not recorded which). The chain recombines TRBV7-3 with TRBJ2-3; 11 nucleotides align to TRBD2. The CDR3: CASSSGLAGDTQYF. CDR3 sequence (DNA): TGTGCCAGCAGCTCCGGACTAGCGGGAGATACGCAGTATTTT.